The 7 T cell receptor beta chains in this list originate from one sample, sequenced in a study of blood T cell repertoires in COVID-19. The table came from immunoSEQ multiplex PCR; TCRdb's copy has only in-frame clones and leaves some out. The sample lists fewer than 200,000 clones, more than 65% seen once, with 8.1% in the top ten. Sequencing input: peripheral blood. The origin of the receptors is an older woman with COVID-19, enrolled during active disease.

This chain connects TRBV3-1 (or the pseudogene TRBV3-2) to TRBJ2-1; TRBD2 agrees at 11 bases. With V trimmed by 4 bases and J by 10 bases, 6 bases remained unmatched. Looked up from germline, CDR1 is LGHDT and CDR2 is YNNKEL (reference sequence). The CDR3 is 14 residues long. The CDR3 coding sequence is TGTGCCAGCAGCCCCGGACTAGCGGGCATGGAGCAGTTCTTC. This gives the protein CASSPGLAGMEQFF.

The chain has TRBV5-8 and TRBJ1-5, with D possibly TRBD1 on 5 matching bases. Trimming pared 5 bases from V and 2 bases from J, leaving 14 bases between. Germline loops: CDR1 SGHTS, CDR2 YDEGEE. This CDR3 is built from 15 residues. The CDR3 loop is CASSEGRGRNQPQHF. The CDR3 nucleotides read TGTGCCAGCAGTGAGGGGCGGGGACGCAATCAGCCCCAGCATTTT. Using reference TRBV5-8 and TRBJ1-5 for the parts outside the CDR3, the full variable domain is EAGVTQSPTHLIKTRGQQATLRCSPISGHTSVYWYQQALGLGLQFLLWYDEGEERNRGNFPPRFSGRQFPNYSSELNVNALELEDSALYLCASSEGRGRNQPQHFGDGTRLSIL.

This clone is labeled as medium-sized. This chain joins TRBV27 and TRBJ2-1, with 10 bases aligning to TRBD2. The CDR3 extends over 16 amino acids. CDR1 MNHEY and CDR2 SMNVEV come from the germline V gene (reference sequence). Losses at the gene ends were 6 bases for V and 10 bases for J; bases not matched to a gene: 15. The CDR3 region is CASRHKTGGSGGEQFF. The CDR3 DNA is TGTGCCAGCAGGCATAAGACCGGTGGTAGCGGGGGGGAGCAGTTCTTC.

The rearrangement links TRBV28 to TRBJ1-3; 8 bases agree with TRBD1. Germline CDR1 reads MDHEN; CDR2 reads SYDVKM. V shed 6 bases and J 1 base; nucleotides not matched to a gene: 17. The CDR3 totals 19 residues. DNA for the CDR3: TGTGCCAGCAGCCTGCCCGGGACAGGAGCGTTCTCATCTGGAAACACCATATATTTT. It yields the protein CASSLPGTGAFSSGNTIYF.

This chain joins TRBV6-6 and TRBJ1-1; D call uncertain. The CDR3 totals 14 residues. V dropped 2 bases and J dropped 6 bases, with 13 bases sitting between them. Germline V gene lookup returns CDR1 MNHNY and CDR2 SVGAGI (reference sequence). CDR3 DNA sequence: TGTGCCAGCAGTTACCACCCGGCGGTGTCTGAAGCTTTCTTT. Protein: CASSYHPAVSEAFF.

The chain links TRBV27 to TRBJ2-3; 12 bases map to TRBD2. The germline CDR1 and CDR2 sequences are MNHEY and SMNVEV (reference sequence). With V trimmed by 5 bases and J by 1 base, 7 bases remained unmatched. The CDR3 sequence is 17 residues long. DNA for the CDR3: TGTGCCAGCAGTCTCCTGGGACTAGCGGGCGGCACAGATACGCAGTATTTT. This translates into CASSLLGLAGGTDTQYF.

This clone was seen a single time. The chain is built from TRBV10-3 and TRBJ1-3; 7 bases align to TRBD1. In germline, CDR1 is ENHRY, CDR2 SYGVKD. V was clipped by 4 bases and J by 0 bases; unmatched bases: 6. The length of the CDR3 is 16 residues. The CDR3 nucleotides read TGTGCCATCAGTGGGGACAGCGATTTCTCTGGAAACACCATATATTTT. Translation: CAISGDSDFSGNTIYF.